Listed below are T cell receptor beta chains from one sample, sequenced in a study of blood T cell repertoires in COVID-19. Measured with immunoSEQ multiplex PCR; TCRdb has only the in-frame clones, and not every one. The table lists some 200,000 clones, approximately 84% of them singletons. The sequenced material came from peripheral blood. Receptors were obtained from a woman aged 45-59 years with active or convalescent COVID-19. The conserved cysteine and the conserved F or W are not part of the CDR3 here. A D gene is named only where the DNA matches it firmly.

>TRBV28|TRBD1
ASSRQGRATNEKLF
>TRBV27|NA
ASSFASNYGYT
>TRBV2|NA
ASSVEGVRTEAF
>TRBV15|NA
ATSRGVREGGYT
>TRBV4-1|NA
ASSQGALETQY
>TRBV24-1|NA
ATSVPGQETQY
>TRBV24-1|NA
ATKGTGDTQY
>TRBV28|TRBD1
ASSRDRGSYGYT
>TRBV10-2|NA
ASLPQDKVGNQPQH
>TRBV5-1|NA
ASKYTGPQETQY
>TRBV11-2|TRBD2
ASSLGTSGGDTQY
>TRBV3-1/TRBV3-2|NA
ASRDSNSGNTIY
>TRBV19|TRBD2
ASSMASGGLSPSSYNEQF
>TRBV28|TRBD1
ASTSTRQGNYGYT
>TRBV5-4|TRBD1
ASSVEQGASYYNEQF
>TRBV6-2/TRBV6-3|TRBD1
ASSYSSQGSSYNQPQH
>TRBV19|TRBD1
ASSRDRGPQPQH
>TRBV7-9|TRBD1
ASSLVDRAPQH
>TRBV2|NA
ASSAGVNYGYT
>TRBV19|TRBD1
ASSISLGTGEGYT
>TRBV18|NA
ASSVQGKGNTIY
>TRBV11-2|NA
ASSLGTQTNEKLF
>TRBV19|TRBD1
ASSSRDRVVNYGYT
>TRBV24-1|TRBD1
ATSQTGGSYGYT
>TRBV5-1|TRBD1
ASSLRGQGVSEQF
>TRBV9|NA
ASSLTTGVGEAF
>TRBV5-1|TRBD2
ASSFLAGAVGNEQF
>TRBV11-2|NA
ASSLAPGAGNTIY
>TRBV6-5|NA
ASRFQGNVEKLF
>TRBV7-3|TRBD2
ASSFPSGSSSYNEQF
>TRBV3-1/TRBV3-2|NA
ASSQEGPAGYT
>TRBV7-2|NA
ASSDSLGETQY
>TRBV18|TRBD2
ASSPGTSGAYEQY
>TRBV9|TRBD1
ASSHGTDTEAF
>TRBV11-2|NA
ASSSTLGGVGSPLH
>TRBV5-1|NA
ASSSTNQETQY
>TRBV9|TRBD1
ASSEGQLDSPLH
>TRBV12-5|TRBD2
ASGLRLAGGPDTQY
>TRBV5-1|NA
ASSLTSANEKLF
>TRBV28|NA
ASSKTRGGKLF
>TRBV28|NA
ASNRARGTDTQY
>TRBV24-1|NA
ATSDLRSGDTGELF
>TRBV7-2|NA
ASSPRGSGNTGELF
>TRBV15|TRBD1
ATGRDRGLQF
>TRBV2|TRBD1
ASSAGQGAEYYQPQH
>TRBV19|TRBD2
ASSSLSGDSYNEQF
>TRBV6-6|NA
ASHSRVSTDTQY
>TRBV19|NA
ASRISLSSSAEAF
>TRBV28|TRBD1
ASSLLTGGNTGELF
>TRBV5-1|NA
ASRIHDTGETQY
>TRBV3-1/TRBV3-2|NA
ASSQDSANYYGYT
>TRBV24-1|NA
ATSDLGGFGELF
>TRBV2|TRBD1
ASSLSGQGRGYGYT